This T cell receptor beta chain was recovered during a study of blood T cell repertoires in COVID-19. Study-level background: From the United States, Italy and Spain came samples of acute and convalescent COVID-19. PBMCs, B-cell-depleted T cells, or T cells provided the cDNA or gDNA that made up the material.

Original data processing: Researchers report that nucleated cell counts were estimated from reference gene primer amplification. Measured with immunoSEQ multiplex PCR; TCRdb has only the in-frame clones, and not every one. V, J and clone size are taken as reported in that table, and D and trimming were inferred from the DNA itself. The table records about 110,000 clones, 60% to 80% of them present only once. The germline V gene encodes CDR1 GTSNPN and CDR2 SVGIG (reference sequence). V was clipped by 4 bases and J by 2 bases; unmatched bases: 5. There are 15 residues in the CDR3. This sequence originates from a woman older than 75 with active or convalescent COVID-19. This rearrangement joins TRBV30 to TRBJ2-3; 11 nucleotides agree with TRBD2. Sequenced input: peripheral blood. As DNA, the CDR3 is TGTGCCTGGACACGACTAGCGGGAACCACAGATACGCAGTATTTT. It codes for CAWTRLAGTTDTQYF.